This T cell receptor beta chain is drawn from a study of patients and donors after allogeneic stem cell transplantation. Between the trimmed V and J ends, which lost 3 bases and 5 bases, there was a span of 19 bases. This CDR3 has 16 amino acids. Germline V gene lookup returns CDR1 MGHRA and CDR2 YSYEKL. One entry per CDR3 protein results from TCRdb running MiXCR on the RT-PCR reads. Of approximately 200,000 distinct CDR3 sequences in the sample, 13% to 15% were seen once. The clonotype originates from a human donor who was either an allogeneic HSCT recipient or a stem cell or donor lymphocyte infusion donor (not recorded which). It is not recorded whose cells these are; they may come from a transplant donor. The chain is built from TRBV4-1 and TRBJ2-5; D may match TRBD1 or TRBD2 (5 bases each). The material sequenced was blood, either unsorted or a sorted T cell fraction (not recorded which). The CDR3 DNA sequence: TGCGCCAGCAGCCAGGAAAGCCGGGGCCCCCGGGAGACCCAGTACTTC. Its protein product is CASSQESRGPRETQYF.